The 8 T cell receptor beta chains in this list originate from one sample, sequenced in a study of beta chain features in type 1 diabetes. Reverse transcribing all isolated RNA meant expressed TCRB transcripts were sequenced. TCRdb keeps only in-frame clones here, not all; method: immunoSEQ multiplex PCR. Of about 130,000 clones in the sample, just over 9% were seen once. Sequencing was performed on central memory CD4+ T cells from blood. Receptor source: a man between 18 and 29 years old in good health.

This clone was detected only a few times. The V and J genes are TRBV10-3 and TRBJ2-3, with a tentative D call TRBD2 (7 bases). Germline-derived CDR1 and CDR2 are ENHRY and SYGVKD. V was trimmed by 5 bases and J by 4 bases, leaving 19 bases between them. CDR3 length: 16 amino acids. CDR3 nucleotide sequence: TGTGCCATCAGTTCCCAGGAGGGGGGGCAGGCAGATACGCAGTATTTT. Protein sequence: CAISSQEGGQADTQYF.

This clone was observed a single time. This sequence joins TRBV7-2 and TRBJ1-1, with D maybe TRBD1 (5 bases). The CDR3 contains 13 residues. Germline CDR1 SGHTA, CDR2 FQGNSA. V was cut by 5 bases and J by 1 base, with 8 bases left in between. The CDR3 loop is CASSQQENTEAFF. The CDR3 nucleotides are TGTGCCAGCAGCCAACAGGAGAACACTGAAGCTTTCTTT.

This clone has just a few counts. The chain has TRBV11-2 and TRBJ2-2, with TRBD2 identical over 8 bases. Trimming at V came to 5 bases and at J to 14 bases, leaving 7 bases not matched to a gene. In germline, CDR1 is SGHAT, CDR2 FQNNGV. This CDR3 is 12 amino acids long. CDR3 nucleotides: TGTGCCAGCAGCCCGGGGACTAGGTATCTGTTTTTT. It translates to CASSPGTRYLFF.

The rearrangement links TRBV28 to TRBJ2-3; D gene ambiguous. Germline V gives CDR1 MDHEN, CDR2 SYDVKM. This CDR3 comprises 13 residues. Trimming left V 2 bases short and J 6 bases short, with 9 bases between. The CDR3 protein is CASSLPHWDTQYF. In DNA form, the CDR3 reads TGTGCCAGCAGTTTACCCCACTGGGATACGCAGTATTTT.

This clone was counted between two and nine times. V usage is TRBV5-1 and J usage is TRBJ1-6, with TRBD1 matching over 8 bases. V dropped 4 bases and J dropped 8; count of bases not matched to a gene: 8. The CDR3 has 15 amino acids. Germline V CDR1 and CDR2: SGHRS, YFSETQ. CDR3 nucleotide sequence: TGCGCCAGCAGCGAAACCGCAGGGGGCTATTCACCCCTCCACTTT. Translating gives CASSETAGGYSPLHF.

This clone has a handful of counts. The J gene is TRBJ2-7, the V gene TRBV4-1, with 10 bases aligning to TRBD1. This CDR3 region has 16 residues. The V and J ends lost 3 bases and 2 bases, in that order; junction bases with no gene match: 7. CDR1 is MGHRA, CDR2 YSYEKL, per germline. The CDR3 region is CASSHPGQGTPYEQYF. The CDR3 bases are TGCGCCAGCAGCCACCCGGGACAGGGGACCCCCTACGAGCAGTACTTC.

The chain carries TRBV4-3 and TRBJ2-7; D might be TRBD1 (5 bases). This CDR3 has 15 amino acids. Trimming shortened V by 4 bases and J by 2 bases, and 15 bases separated the two germline ends. CDR1 and CDR2 (germline): LGHNA, YSLEER. The CDR3 loop reads CASSRTTQETYEQYF. The CDR3, as DNA: TGCGCCAGCAGCCGAACGACACAGGAGACCTACGAGCAGTACTTC.

The table lists this clone with a few counts. The chain has TRBV18 and TRBJ2-5; TRBD2 matches at 8 bases. Germline V lookup: CDR1 KGHSH, CDR2 LQKENI. V trimming: 6 bases; J trimming: 5 bases; junction bases outside the gene matches: 8. The CDR3 consists of 14 residues. CDR3 loop: CASSPAGAGETQYF. CDR3 bases: TGTGCCAGCTCCCCAGCGGGGGCGGGTGAGACCCAGTACTTC. The full variable domain, its missing parts supplied by reference TRBV18 and TRBJ2-5, is NAGVMQNPRHLVRRRGQEARLRCSPMKGHSHVYWYRQLPEEGLKFMVYLQKENIIDESGMPKERFSAEFPKEGPSILRIQQVVRGDSAAYFCASSPAGAGETQYFGPGTRLLVL.